This entry lists 24 T cell receptor beta chains sequenced from one sample in a study of spatial heterogeneity in lung cancer. Time point: sample taken at primary tumor resection. Sequencing covered unsorted whole RNA taken from tumor, nontumor lung or frozen PBMC. TCRdb processed the 5' RACE reads anew with MiXCR; each CDR3 protein has one entry. The table lists just under 95,000 distinct CDR3 sequences, approximately 12% of them singletons. The material sequenced was PBMCs, taken at surgery. All receptors derive from a male donor with early-stage non-small cell lung cancer.

This rearrangement joins TRBV7-9 to TRBJ2-5; D is perhaps TRBD2 (5 bases). Germline CDR1 and CDR2: SEHNR and FQNEAQ (reference sequence). V lost 5 bases and J 2 bases, leaving 12 bases between the germline ends. This CDR3 contains 14 residues. The CDR3 nucleotides read TGTGCCAGCAGCCATGGACTCCTTCAAGAGACCCAGTACTTC. Encoded protein: CASSHGLLQETQYF.

This clonotype was detected a few times. The chain employs TRBV4-3 and TRBJ2-3; 12 positions match TRBD1. The CDR3 length is 17 residues. Germline-derived CDR1 and CDR2 are LGHNA and YSLEER. V lost 0 bases and J lost 2; bases outside the gene matches: 3. CDR3 amino acids: CASSQDPGQGATDTQYF. CDR3 nucleotides: TGCGCCAGCAGCCAAGATCCGGGACAGGGGGCCACAGATACGCAGTATTTT.

This clonotype was picked up many times. The V and J genes are TRBV27 and TRBJ1-2, with a tentative D call TRBD1 (6 bases). The CDR3 is 15 residues long. Looked up from germline, CDR1 is MNHEY and CDR2 is SMNVEV (reference sequence). Trimming took 1 base from V and 3 from J, leaving 12 bases between them. The CDR3 loop is CASSLFGGLDYGYTF. The CDR3 DNA reads TGTGCCAGCAGTTTATTTGGGGGGCTGGACTATGGCTACACCTTC.

The genes are TRBV6-1 and TRBJ1-2, with unresolved D. V was clipped by 3 bases and J by 5 bases, with 16 bases between them. Germline V gene sequence: CDR1 MNHNS, CDR2 SASEGT. This CDR3 spans 15 amino acids. Here the CDR3 DNA reads TGTGCCAGCAGTGAGGCCGCCCAAACCTCTTATGGCTACACCTTC. This translates into CASSEAAQTSYGYTF.

This clonotype was picked up a small number of times. This chain connects TRBV7-2 to TRBJ2-1, with 8 bases identical to TRBD2. This CDR3 comprises 16 residues. With V trimmed by 6 bases and J by 1 base, 8 bases remained unmatched. Germline CDR1 is SGHTA and CDR2 is FQGNSA. CDR3 in amino acids: CASRRLGGRSYNEQFF. The CDR3, as DNA: TGTGCCAGCAGGAGACTTGGCGGGAGGTCCTACAATGAGCAGTTCTTC.

The chain recombines TRBV10-3 with TRBJ2-2; D gene unclear. Trimming took off 0 bases at V and 3 bases at J, with 8 bases between the two ends. This CDR3 region has 15 residues. Germline-derived CDR1 and CDR2 are ENHRY and SYGVKD. This CDR3 reads CAISESQADTGELFF. The CDR3 nucleotides read TGTGCCATCAGTGAGTCCCAGGCTGACACCGGGGAGCTGTTTTTT.

This clonotype was recorded many times. This chain links TRBV6-2 or TRBV6-3 with TRBJ2-7; perhaps TRBD1 as D (6 bases). Germline lookup yields CDR1 MNHEY and CDR2 SVGEGT. The CDR3 contains 12 residues. V shed 5 bases and J shed 6 bases, with 11 bases lying between them. The CDR3 coding sequence is TGTGCCAGCAGTGGAACAGGGATCGAGCAGTACTTC. Its translation is CASSGTGIEQYF.

The chain links TRBV12-3 or TRBV12-4 to TRBJ1-3; the D gene is possibly TRBD1 (5 bases). This CDR3 is built from 15 residues. Trimming took off 3 bases at V and 0 bases at J, with 9 bases between the two ends. The chain's CDR3 is CASSLAGGSGNTIYF. The CDR3 coding sequence is TGTGCCAGCAGTTTGGCGGGGGGCTCTGGAAACACCATATATTTT.

This clonotype has just a few counts. This sequence joins TRBV7-9 and TRBJ2-3; weak D call: TRBD2 (5 bases). This CDR3 is 16 amino acids long. The V gene lost 5 bases and the J gene lost 1 base, with 16 bases spanning the gap. Germline V gene lookup returns CDR1 SEHNR and CDR2 FQNEAQ (reference sequence). The CDR3 nucleotides read TGTGCCAGCAGCCCCTCCTTGGTTAGCGGCACAGATACGCAGTATTTT. It codes for CASSPSLVSGTDTQYF.

This clonotype was counted ten times or more. The rearrangement links TRBV28 to TRBJ2-7, with 8 bases identical to TRBD2. CDR3 size: 14 residues. Per the germline V gene, CDR1 is MDHEN and CDR2 is SYDVKM. V dropped 4 bases and J dropped 3; count of bases not matched to a gene: 5. CDR3 sequence: CASSWSGSYYEQYF. The CDR3 DNA reads as TGTGCCAGCAGTTGGAGCGGGAGTTACTACGAGCAGTACTTC. The variable domain in full, completed from reference TRBV28 and TRBJ2-7, reads DVKVTQSSRYLVKRTGEKVFLECVQDMDHENMFWYRQDPGLGLRLIYFSYDVKMKEKGDIPEGYSVSREKKERFSLILESASTNQTSMYLCASSWSGSYYEQYFGPGTRLTVT.

There are many counts of this clonotype. This chain links TRBV28 with TRBJ2-2; D not resolved. The length of the CDR3 is 12 residues. Germline loops: CDR1 MDHEN, CDR2 SYDVKM. V was shortened by 8 bases and J by 1 base, with 5 bases between the two germline ends. CDR3 sequence reads: CASDQNTGELFF. Written as DNA, the CDR3 is TGTGCCAGCGACCAGAACACCGGGGAGCTGTTTTTT.

This clonotype was counted at least ten times. The chain joins TRBV29-1 to TRBJ2-5, with D possibly being TRBD2 (6 bases). Germline V gene sequence: CDR1 SQVTM, CDR2 ANQGSEA. CDR3 length: 14 residues. Trimming left V 4 bases short and J 2 bases short, with 14 bases between. The CDR3 coding sequence is TGCAGCGTTGTAACCTGGACTACACAAGAGACCCAGTACTTC. Amino acid sequence: CSVVTWTTQETQYF.

This sequence joins TRBV6-6 and TRBJ1-1; perhaps TRBD1 as D (5 bases). Between the trimmed V and J ends, which lost 6 bases and 0 bases, there was a span of 8 bases. Germline values: CDR1 MNHNY, CDR2 SVGAGI (reference sequence). CDR3 length: 13 residues. The CDR3 DNA sequence: TGTGCCAGCAGGACAGATATGAACACTGAAGCTTTCTTT. Residues: CASRTDMNTEAFF.

This rearrangement joins TRBV5-1 to TRBJ2-3, with a weak D call TRBD1 (6 bases). Germline V gene data show CDR1 as SGHRS and CDR2 as YFSETQ. This CDR3 has 16 amino acids. V lost 3 bases to trimming and J lost 2 bases, with 16 bases between them. CDR3 region: CASSSGEDSYTDTQYF. CDR3 bases: TGCGCCAGCAGCTCTGGCGAGGACAGCTACACAGATACGCAGTATTTT.

V is TRBV29-1 and J is TRBJ2-7; no definite D call. V was pared by 1 base and J by 3 bases, with 4 bases between. Germline CDR1 is SQVTM and CDR2 is ANQGSEA. The CDR3 is made up of 11 amino acids. DNA of the CDR3: TGCAGCGTTGAAGCCTACTACGAGCAGTACTTC. Amino acid sequence: CSVEAYYEQYF.

The genes are TRBV28 and TRBJ2-3, with D possibly called TRBD1 or TRBD2 (6 bases each). The length of the CDR3 is 15 residues. V lost 7 bases and J 6 bases, leaving 20 bases between the germline ends. CDR1 is MDHEN and CDR2 is SYDVKM in the germline V gene. CDR3 DNA sequence: TGTGCCAGCACCTTGGGGGGCATGCAAGGGGATACGCAGTATTTT. Its translation is CASTLGGMQGDTQYF. Looking up the rest from reference TRBV28 and TRBJ2-3 gives the full variable domain: DVKVTQSSRYLVKRTGEKVFLECVQDMDHENMFWYRQDPGLGLRLIYFSYDVKMKEKGDIPEGYSVSREKKERFSLILESASTNQTSMYLCASTLGGMQGDTQYFGPGTRLTVL.

Many counts were recorded for this clonotype. The rearrangement joins TRBV19 to TRBJ2-5, with a tentative D call TRBD1 (5 bases). Germline V CDR1 and CDR2: LNHDA, SQIVND (reference sequence). The V gene lost 1 base and the J gene lost 6 bases, with 12 bases spanning the gap. This CDR3 comprises 14 residues. In DNA, the CDR3 is TGTGCCAGTAGTATAGCGCAGGGCCCAAAGACCCAGTACTTC. Protein sequence: CASSIAQGPKTQYF.

As regards this clonotype: An end of the junction differs from the germline gene, which may be a read error. The chain recombines TRBV7-9 with TRBJ2-7; 7 bases are a match to TRBD1. CDR1 and CDR2 from the germline V gene are SEHNR and FQNEAQ (reference sequence). The CDR3 is made up of 14 amino acids. CDR3 in DNA: TGTGCCAGCACAAAAGGGGACAGAACCTACAAGCAGTACTTC. Translating gives CASTKGDRTYKQYF.

The chain recombines TRBV7-2 with TRBJ1-2; no clear D. Trimming cost V 5 bases and J 14 bases, with 15 bases left between them. This CDR3 comprises 11 residues. In germline, CDR1 is SGHTA, CDR2 FQGNSA. The CDR3: CASSPQRVLTF. DNA of the CDR3: TGTGCCAGCAGCCCCCAGCGGGTTTTAACCTTC.

The chain is built from TRBV24-1 and TRBJ2-1; a possible D gene is TRBD2 (5 bases). Germline V gene sequence: CDR1 KGHDR, CDR2 SFDVKD. V lost 3 bases and J lost 8, with 19 bases in between. CDR3 length: 16 residues. The CDR3 protein is CATSDPIFSPGDEQFF. Written as DNA, the CDR3 is TGTGCCACCAGTGATCCGATTTTTTCCCCCGGGGATGAGCAGTTCTTC.

The chain employs TRBV2 and TRBJ2-7; 10 nucleotides align to TRBD2. Trimming took 8 bases from V and 5 from J; bases not matched to a gene: 9. The CDR3 spans 14 residues. Per the germline V gene, CDR1 is SNHLY and CDR2 is FYNNEI. CDR3 DNA: TGTGCCAGCGTAGGTCTAGCGGGGGCGGACGAGCAGTACTTC. Residues: CASVGLAGADEQYF.

This rearrangement joins TRBV7-2 to TRBJ2-1, with a weak D call TRBD1 (6 bases). Germline lookup yields CDR1 SGHTA and CDR2 FQGNSA. The germline V and J ends were trimmed by 4 bases and 1 base, with 14 bases remaining between them. The CDR3 spans 16 residues. CDR3 in amino acids: CASSSTLGGSYNEQFF. CDR3 coding DNA: TGTGCCAGCAGCTCCACCCTAGGGGGATCCTACAATGAGCAGTTCTTC. Full variable domain (rest looked up from reference TRBV7-2 and TRBJ2-1): GAGVSQSPSNKVTEKGKDVELRCDPISGHTALYWYRQSLGQGLEFLIYFQGNSAPDKSGLPSDRFSAERTGGSVSTLTIQRTQQEDSAVYLCASSSTLGGSYNEQFFGPGTRLTVL.

This clonotype was detected a few times. The chain uses TRBV15 and TRBJ1-5; D may be TRBD1 (6 bases). The CDR3 is made up of 16 amino acids. Trimming took off 3 bases at V and 1 base at J, with 13 bases between the two ends. Germline values: CDR1 LNHNV, CDR2 YYDKDF (reference sequence). The CDR3 region has the DNA TGTGCCACCAGCAGCGCTGGGGGGCGCAGCAATCAGCCCCAGCATTTT. Translating it yields CATSSAGGRSNQPQHF.

This clonotype was counted only a few times. The chain uses TRBV7-3 and TRBJ2-1, with 13 bases fitting TRBD2. Per germline, CDR1 SGHTA and CDR2 FQGTGA. This CDR3 is built from 16 residues. The ends lost 2 bases at V and 8 bases at J; junction bases unmatched: 6. The chain's CDR3 is CASSLHTSGRADEQFF. The CDR3 region has the DNA TGTGCCAGCAGCTTACATACTAGCGGGAGGGCCGATGAGCAGTTCTTC.